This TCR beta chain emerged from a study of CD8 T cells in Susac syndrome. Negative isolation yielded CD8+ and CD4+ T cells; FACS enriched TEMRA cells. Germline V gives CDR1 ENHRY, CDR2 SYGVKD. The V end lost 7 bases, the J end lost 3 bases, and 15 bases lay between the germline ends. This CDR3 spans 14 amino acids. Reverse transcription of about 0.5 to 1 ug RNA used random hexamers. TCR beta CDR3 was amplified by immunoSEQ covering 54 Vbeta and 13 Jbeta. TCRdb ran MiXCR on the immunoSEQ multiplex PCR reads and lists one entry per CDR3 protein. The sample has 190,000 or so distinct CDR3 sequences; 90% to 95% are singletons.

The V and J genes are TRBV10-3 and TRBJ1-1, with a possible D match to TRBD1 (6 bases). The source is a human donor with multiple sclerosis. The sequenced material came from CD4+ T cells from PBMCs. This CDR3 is CAITSGYRDTEAFF. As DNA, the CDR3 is TGTGCCATCACCTCGGGATACAGGGACACTGAAGCTTTCTTT.